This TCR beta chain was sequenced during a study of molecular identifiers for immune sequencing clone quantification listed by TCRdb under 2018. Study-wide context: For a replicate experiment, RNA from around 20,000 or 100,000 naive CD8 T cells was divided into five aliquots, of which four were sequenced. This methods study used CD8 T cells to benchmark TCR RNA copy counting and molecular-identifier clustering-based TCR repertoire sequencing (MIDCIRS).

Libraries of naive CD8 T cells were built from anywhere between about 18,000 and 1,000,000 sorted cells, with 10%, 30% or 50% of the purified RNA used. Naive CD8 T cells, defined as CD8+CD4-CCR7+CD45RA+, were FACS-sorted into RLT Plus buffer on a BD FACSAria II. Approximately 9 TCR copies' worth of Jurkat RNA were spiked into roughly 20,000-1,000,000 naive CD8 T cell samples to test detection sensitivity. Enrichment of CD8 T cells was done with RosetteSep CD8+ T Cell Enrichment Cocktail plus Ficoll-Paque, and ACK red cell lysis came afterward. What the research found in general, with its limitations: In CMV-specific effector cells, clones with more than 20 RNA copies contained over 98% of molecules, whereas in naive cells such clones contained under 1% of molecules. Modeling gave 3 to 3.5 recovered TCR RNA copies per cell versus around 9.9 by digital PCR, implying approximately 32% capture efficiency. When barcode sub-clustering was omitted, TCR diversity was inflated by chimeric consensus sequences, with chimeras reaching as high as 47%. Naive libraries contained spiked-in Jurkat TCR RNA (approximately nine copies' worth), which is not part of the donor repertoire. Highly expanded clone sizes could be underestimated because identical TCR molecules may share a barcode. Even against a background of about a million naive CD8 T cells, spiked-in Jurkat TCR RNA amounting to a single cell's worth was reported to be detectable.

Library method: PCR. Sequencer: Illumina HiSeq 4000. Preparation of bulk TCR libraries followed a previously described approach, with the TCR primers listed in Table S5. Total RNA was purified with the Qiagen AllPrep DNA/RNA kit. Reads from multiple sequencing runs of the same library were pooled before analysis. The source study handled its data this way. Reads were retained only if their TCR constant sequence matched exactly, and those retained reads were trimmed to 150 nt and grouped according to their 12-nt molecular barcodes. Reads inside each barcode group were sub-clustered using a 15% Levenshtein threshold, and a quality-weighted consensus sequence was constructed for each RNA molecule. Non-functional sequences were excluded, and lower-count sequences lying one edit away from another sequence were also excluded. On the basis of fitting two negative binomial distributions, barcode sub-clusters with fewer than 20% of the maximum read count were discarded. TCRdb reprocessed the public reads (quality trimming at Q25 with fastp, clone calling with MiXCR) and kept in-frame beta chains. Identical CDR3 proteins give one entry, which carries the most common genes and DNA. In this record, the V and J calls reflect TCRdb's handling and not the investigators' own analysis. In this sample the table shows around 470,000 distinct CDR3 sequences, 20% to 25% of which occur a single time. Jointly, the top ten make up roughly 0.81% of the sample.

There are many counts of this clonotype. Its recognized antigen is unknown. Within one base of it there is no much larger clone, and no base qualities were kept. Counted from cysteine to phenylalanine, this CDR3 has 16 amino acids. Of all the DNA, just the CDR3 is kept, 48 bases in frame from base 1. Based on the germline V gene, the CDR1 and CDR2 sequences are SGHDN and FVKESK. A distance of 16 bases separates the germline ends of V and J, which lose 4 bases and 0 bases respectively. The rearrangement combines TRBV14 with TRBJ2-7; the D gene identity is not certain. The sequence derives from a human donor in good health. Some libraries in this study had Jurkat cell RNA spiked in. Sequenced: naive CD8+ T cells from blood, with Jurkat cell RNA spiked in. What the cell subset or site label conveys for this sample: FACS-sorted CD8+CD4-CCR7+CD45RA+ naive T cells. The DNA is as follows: TGTGCCAGCAGCCTCGAGTACGCGGCGAGCTCCTACGAGCAGTACTTC. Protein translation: CASSLEYAASSYEQYF.